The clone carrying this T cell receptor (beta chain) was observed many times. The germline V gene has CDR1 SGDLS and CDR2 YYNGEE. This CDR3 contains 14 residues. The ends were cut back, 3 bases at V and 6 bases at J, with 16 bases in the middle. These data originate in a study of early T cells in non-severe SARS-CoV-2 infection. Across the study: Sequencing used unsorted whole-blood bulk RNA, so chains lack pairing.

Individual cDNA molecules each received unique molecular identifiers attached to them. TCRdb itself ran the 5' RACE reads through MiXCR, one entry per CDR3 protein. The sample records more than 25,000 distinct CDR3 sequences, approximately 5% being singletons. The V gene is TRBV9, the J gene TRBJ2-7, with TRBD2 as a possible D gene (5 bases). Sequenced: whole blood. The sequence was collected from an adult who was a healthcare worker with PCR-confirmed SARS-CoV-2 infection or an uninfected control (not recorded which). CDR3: CASSASGSSGEQYF. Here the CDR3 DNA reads TGTGCCAGCAGCGCGTCGGGGTCTTCTGGCGAGCAGTACTTC.